These T cell receptor beta chains were read from a single sample in a study of OX40 agonist ivuxolimab in advanced cancers. Clones were read by immunoSEQ multiplex PCR, and TCRdb kept only the in-frame ones, dropping some. The table includes 50,000 to 70,000 clones, 75% to 90% detected once. The sample in question was CD4+ or CD8+ T cells sorted from blood, obtained in a trial of the OX40 agonist ivuxolimab. The receptors here all came from an adult with an advanced solid tumor such as melanoma, head and neck, liver or kidney cancer. CDR3s include the opening cysteine and the closing phenylalanine or tryptophan. D genes are given only for firm matches. Not every row has a clone size; where given, it reads once, few, many or a size class.

D gene,V gene,clone size,J gene,CDR3 DNA,CDR3 protein
TRBD1,TRBV4-2,.,TRBJ1-3,TGTGCCAGCAGCGCCACAGGGGGCTCTGGAAACACCATATATTTT,CASSATGGSGNTIYF
.,TRBV5-1,once,TRBJ2-7,TGCGCCAGCAGCTTCGGTGGCAGGGATTCCTACGAGCAGTACTTC,CASSFGGRDSYEQYF
.,TRBV2,.,TRBJ1-1,TGTGCCAGCCCCGAAGGAGGGGGGACTGAAGCTTTCTTT,CASPEGGGTEAFF
TRBD2,TRBV7-6,.,TRBJ2-1,TGTGCCAGCAGCTTAGAGGGGACTACCTACAATGAGCAGTTCTTC,CASSLEGTTYNEQFF
.,TRBV6-1,.,TRBJ1-2,TGTGCCAGCAGTGAAGCGGTCTATCCGCGGAACTCTAACTATGGCTACACCTTC,CASSEAVYPRNSNYGYTF
TRBD1,TRBV2,.,TRBJ1-2,TGTGCCAGCATCGCGCGGACAGGGTCTCGTGGCTACACCTTC,CASIARTGSRGYTF
TRBD2,TRBV7-9,.,TRBJ2-7,TGTGCCAGCAGCCCAGCTAGCGGGGGGACAAACTCCTACGAGCAGTACTTC,CASSPASGGTNSYEQYF
.,TRBV9,.,TRBJ2-7,TGTGCCAGCAGCGCGGGACTTGGGTACGAGCAGTACTTC,CASSAGLGYEQYF
.,TRBV6-5,.,TRBJ1-1,TGTGCCAGCAGTCTTGACCCGGGCACTGAAGCTTTCTTT,CASSLDPGTEAFF
.,TRBV6-5,.,TRBJ2-7,TGTGCCAGCAGTTACTCGATTCTCGGGACGGCCTACGAGCAGTACTTC,CASSYSILGTAYEQYF
.,TRBV7-6,.,TRBJ2-3,TGTGCCAGCAGCACGGCCGGAGCCACAGATACGCAGTATTTT,CASSTAGATDTQYF
TRBD1,TRBV27,.,TRBJ2-5,TGTGCCAGCAGTCCGGGACAGCTAGAGACCCAGTACTTC,CASSPGQLETQYF
.,TRBV6-1,.,TRBJ1-2,TGTGCCAGCAGTGAATCCACAGCCTATGGCTACACCTTC,CASSESTAYGYTF
.,TRBV28,.,TRBJ2-7,TGTGCCAGCAGTTTCGGACAGTTCGTCTACGAGCAGTACTTC,CASSFGQFVYEQYF
TRBD2,TRBV27,.,TRBJ2-5,TGTGCCAGCAGTTTATCGCCCGGGACTAGCGAAGCAGAGACCCAGTACTTC,CASSLSPGTSEAETQYF
TRBD1,TRBV14,.,TRBJ2-6,TGTGCCAGTACCGGGACAGGGGGGGCTGGGGCCAACGTCCTGACTTTC,CASTGTGGAGANVLTF
.,TRBV7-8,.,TRBJ2-3,TGTGCCAGCAGCTTAAACGAACCTACGCAGTATTTT,CASSLNEPTQYF
.,TRBV11-2,.,TRBJ2-5,TGTGCCAGCAGCGGAGGCGTCTACAGGGCCGAGACCCAGTACTTC,CASSGGVYRAETQYF
.,TRBV21-1,.,TRBJ1-2,TGTGCCAGCGAGGGGGTTGACAGGGCAGACTATGGCTACACCTTC,CASEGVDRADYGYTF
TRBD1,TRBV30,.,TRBJ1-1,TGTGCCTGGAGTGTAGCCTTAATTATTGATCGAGACAGGGTAACGGTGAACACTGAAGCTTTCTTT,CAWSVALIIDRDRVTVNTEAFF
.,TRBV11-2,.,TRBJ2-7,TGTGCCAGCAGCCCTTCGGTCGATTACGAGCAGTACTTC,CASSPSVDYEQYF
.,TRBV7-9,.,TRBJ2-7,TGTGCCAGCAGCCCACCAGTTCGCGATGGGGAGCAGTACTTC,CASSPPVRDGEQYF
.,TRBV11-2,.,TRBJ2-7,TGTGCCAGCAGCTTAGATCGTGCCCAGCAGTACTTC,CASSLDRAQQYF
.,TRBV27,.,TRBJ2-3,TGTGCCAGCATCTTATCGTACGGGGACCGCATGGATACGCAGTATTTT,CASILSYGDRMDTQYF
TRBD1,TRBV7-6,.,TRBJ2-7,TGTGCCAGCAGCTGGGGACAGGGCTACGAGCAGTACTTC,CASSWGQGYEQYF
TRBD1,TRBV11-2,.,TRBJ2-7,TGTGCCAGCAGCTTAGAGAGGGGGCGGTACGAGCAGTACTTC,CASSLERGRYEQYF
TRBD2,TRBV4-1,.,TRBJ2-7,TGCGCCAGCAGCCAAGTCTGGGGACTAGCGGGAATCTACGAGCAGTACTTC,CASSQVWGLAGIYEQYF
.,TRBV10-3,.,TRBJ2-7,TGTGCCATCAGTGATTCGACAGCCCGAGGAACCTACGAGCAGTACTTC,CAISDSTARGTYEQYF
.,TRBV27,once,TRBJ2-7,TGTGCCAGCAGTTTACAAGGAACTTGGGGTGAGCAGTACTTC,CASSLQGTWGEQYF
.,TRBV27,.,TRBJ2-1,TGTGCCAGCCGAACCCGCACCGGTGAGCAGTTCTTC,CASRTRTGEQFF
.,TRBV4-1,.,TRBJ1-5,TGCGCCAGCAGCCAGAGCAATCAGCCCCAGCATTTT,CASSQSNQPQHF
.,TRBV6-5,.,TRBJ2-7,TGTGCCAGCAGTTATGCAGCGTCCTACGAGCAGTACTTC,CASSYAASYEQYF
.,TRBV19,.,TRBJ2-7,TGTGCCAGTAGTATTTTAGAAGGGCGCGAGCAGTACTTC,CASSILEGREQYF
.,TRBV7-9,.,TRBJ2-4,TGTGCCAGCAGCTTAGCGCAGGGACTGGCCAAAAACATTCAGTACTTC,CASSLAQGLAKNIQYF
.,TRBV19,.,TRBJ2-3,TGTGCCAGTAGTATGGCAGGGCTGCGCCTCGATACGCAGTATTTT,CASSMAGLRLDTQYF
.,TRBV27,.,TRBJ1-2,TGTGCCAGCAGTTTAAATGAGAACTATGGCTACACCTTC,CASSLNENYGYTF
.,TRBV27,.,TRBJ1-1,TGTGCCAGCAGTCCGAGAGGGACTGAAGCTTTCTTT,CASSPRGTEAFF
.,TRBV19,.,TRBJ2-3,TGTGCCAGTAGTATAGCGGAGGCAGGGTCTGAGGCAGATACGCAGTATTTT,CASSIAEAGSEADTQYF
.,TRBV27,.,TRBJ2-1,TGTGCCAGCAGTTTTCTTAATGAGCAGTTCTTC,CASSFLNEQFF
.,TRBV19,.,TRBJ2-3,TGTGCCAGTAGTGGAGGGATGTGGAGGTATTTT,CASSGGMWRYF
.,TRBV27,.,TRBJ2-3,TGTGCCAGCATGTCCGAATCTGGTAGCACAGATACGCAGTATTTT,CASMSESGSTDTQYF
.,TRBV5-1,.,TRBJ2-7,TGCGCCAGCAGCTTGGGGGACTTCTCGGCCGAGGGTAAAAAGCAGTACTTC,CASSLGDFSAEGKKQYF
.,TRBV5-1,.,TRBJ1-5,TGCGCCAGCAGCTTAGGTTATGGGGATCAGCCCCAGCATTTT,CASSLGYGDQPQHF